This TCR beta chain was obtained from a study of CD8 T cell repertoires and HIV-1 epitope variants. Across the study: T cells were stimulated with Twenty-five Gag and Nef peptides separately. 1M T cells were kept uncultured as a baseline. T cells were cultured for approximately ten days with cytokines added on days 3 and 7. Study-wide points: Six of nine antigen-specific clonotypes appeared cross-reactive to autologous or escape variants.

Sequenced by immunoSEQ multiplex PCR; TCRdb stores in-frame clones only, minus some. The sample holds about 5,100 clones, approximately 61% seen once. Trimming took off 6 bases at V and 1 base at J, with 9 bases between the two ends. The germline V gene has CDR1 SGHAT and CDR2 FQDESV (reference sequence). The CDR3 is 13 amino acids. This clone was detected only a few times. The antigen is not known. Sequenced material: cultured CD8+ T cells derived from PBMCs. This sequence originates from a male donor with HIV. This rearrangement joins TRBV11-1 to TRBJ1-1, with D hard to call. The CDR3 loop reads CASSYSSNTEAFF. CDR3 coding DNA: TGTGCCAGCAGTTACTCATCGAACACTGAAGCTTTCTTT.